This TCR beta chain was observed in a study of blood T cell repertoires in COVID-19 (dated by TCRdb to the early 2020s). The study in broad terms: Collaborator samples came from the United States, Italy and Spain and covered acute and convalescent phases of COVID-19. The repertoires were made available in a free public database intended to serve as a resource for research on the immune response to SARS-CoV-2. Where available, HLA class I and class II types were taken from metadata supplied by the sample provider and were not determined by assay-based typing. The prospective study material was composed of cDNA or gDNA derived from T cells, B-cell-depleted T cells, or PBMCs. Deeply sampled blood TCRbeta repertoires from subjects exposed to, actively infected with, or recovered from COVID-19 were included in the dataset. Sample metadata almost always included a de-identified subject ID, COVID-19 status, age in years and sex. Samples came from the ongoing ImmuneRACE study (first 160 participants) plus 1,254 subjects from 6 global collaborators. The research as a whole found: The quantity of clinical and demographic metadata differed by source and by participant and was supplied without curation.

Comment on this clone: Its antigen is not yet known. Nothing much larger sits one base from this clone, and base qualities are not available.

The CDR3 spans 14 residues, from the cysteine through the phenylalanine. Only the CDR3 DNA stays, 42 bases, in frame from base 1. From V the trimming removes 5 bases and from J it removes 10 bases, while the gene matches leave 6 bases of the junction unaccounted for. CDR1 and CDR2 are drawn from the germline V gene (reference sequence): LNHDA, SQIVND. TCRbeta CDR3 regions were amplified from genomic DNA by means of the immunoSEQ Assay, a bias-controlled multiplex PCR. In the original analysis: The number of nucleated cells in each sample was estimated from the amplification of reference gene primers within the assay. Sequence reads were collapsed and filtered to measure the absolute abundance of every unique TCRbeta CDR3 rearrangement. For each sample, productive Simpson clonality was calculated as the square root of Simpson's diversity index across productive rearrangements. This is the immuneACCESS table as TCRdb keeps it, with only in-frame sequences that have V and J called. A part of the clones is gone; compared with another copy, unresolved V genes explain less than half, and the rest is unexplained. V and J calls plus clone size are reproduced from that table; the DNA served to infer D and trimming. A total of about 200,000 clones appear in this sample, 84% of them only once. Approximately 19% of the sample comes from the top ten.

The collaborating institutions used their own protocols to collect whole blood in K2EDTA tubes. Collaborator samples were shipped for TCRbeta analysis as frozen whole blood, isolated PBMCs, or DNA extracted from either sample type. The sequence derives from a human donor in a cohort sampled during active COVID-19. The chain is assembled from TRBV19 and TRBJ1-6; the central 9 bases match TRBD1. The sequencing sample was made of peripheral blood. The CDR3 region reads CASSVRDRDSPLHF. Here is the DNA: TGTGCCAGTAGTGTCCGGGACAGGGACTCACCCCTCCACTTT.